Presented here are 7 T cell receptor beta chains from one specimen sequenced in a study of OX40 agonist ivuxolimab in advanced cancers. Preparation of the library involved the immunoSEQ multiplex PCR assay. In TCRdb, the immuneACCESS table is reduced to in-frame sequences with V and J assigned. These tables do not hold every clone; where another copy was compared, an unresolved V gene accounts for under half, and the others remain unexplained. A total of about 78,000 clones appear in this sample, around 86% of them only once. 0.24% of the sample comes from the top ten. The sequencing used CD4+ or CD8+ T cells sorted from blood, collected in a trial of the OX40 agonist ivuxolimab. These receptors were collected from an adult with an advanced solid tumor such as melanoma, head and neck, liver or kidney cancer.

The CDR3 region has the DNA TGTGCCAGCAGCTTAGTGGAGCGGGAAGGGAATGAGCAGTTCTTC. It translates to CASSLVEREGNEQFF. V usage is TRBV7-9 and J usage is TRBJ2-1, with 7 nucleotides matching TRBD2. With V trimmed by 1 base and J by 7 bases, 7 bases remained unmatched. CDR1 and CDR2 (germline): SEHNR, FQNEAQ (reference sequence). This CDR3 spans 15 amino acids.

The rearrangement uses TRBV5-4 and TRBJ2-5; weak D call: TRBD1 (5 bases). Trimming cost V 0 bases and J 1 base, with 16 bases left between them. The CDR3 covers 17 residues. Germline assignment: CDR1 SGHNT and CDR2 YYREEE (reference sequence). CDR3 loop: CASSLDGAGVLQETQYF. The CDR3, as DNA: TGTGCCAGCAGCTTGGATGGGGCAGGCGTCCTCCAAGAGACCCAGTACTTC.

V gene TRBV29-1 combines with J gene TRBJ2-1; possible D gene TRBD2, 5 bases. Trimming pared 6 bases from V and 12 bases from J, leaving 18 bases between. The CDR3 is 12 residues long. CDR1 and CDR2 from the germline V gene are SQVTM and ANQGSEA. CDR3 protein: CSVTGVGSRQFF. In DNA form, the CDR3 reads TGCAGCGTGACCGGGGTGGGCTCACGGCAGTTCTTC.

The genes are TRBV5-1 and TRBJ2-3; no reliable D call. CDR3 length equals 14 residues. Germline CDR1 reads SGHRS; CDR2 reads YFSETQ. Trimming removed 4 bases at V and 2 bases at J, with 11 bases between. This CDR3 reads CASSPGQITDTQYF. CDR3 in DNA: TGCGCCAGCAGCCCTGGTCAAATCACAGATACGCAGTATTTT.

This clone was seen a few times. The V and J genes are TRBV6-5 and TRBJ1-3, with 7 positions matching TRBD1. The CDR3 is 15 residues long. V shed 7 bases and J 0 bases; nucleotides not matched to a gene: 6. Germline V gives CDR1 MNHEY, CDR2 SVGAGI. The CDR3 nucleotides are TGTGCCAGCAAAGGGGGCAGTCACTCTGGAAACACCATATATTTT. Translated: CASKGGSHSGNTIYF.

This chain joins TRBV21-1 and TRBJ2-1; the table's D call TRBD1 went unverified against the DNA. TRBV21-1 is an annotated pseudogene. The CDR3 loop spans 18 amino acids. DNA for the CDR3: TGTGCCAGCAGCAATCCCGGACAGGGCCATTATTCCGCCAATGAGCAGTTCTTC. Its translation: CASSNPGQGHYSANEQFF.

V is TRBV11-2 and J is TRBJ2-7, with unresolved D. The V end was cut by 4 bases, the J end by 4 bases, with 8 bases between. CDR1 and CDR2 from the germline V gene are SGHAT and FQNNGV. The CDR3 has 12 residues. In nucleotides, the CDR3 is TGTGCCAGCAGCTCTATAGGGTACGAGCAGTACTTC. This sequence encodes CASSSIGYEQYF.